The text below deals with one T cell receptor (beta chain). Its antigen is not identified. Sequencing was performed with immunoSEQ multiplex PCR; in TCRdb, only in-frame clones are kept and a portion is missing. The sample yields tens of thousands of clones, about 90% seen once. Excluded were patients having autoimmune disease history or systemic immunosuppression. Researchers took blood at baseline, on cycle 4 day 1, and on cycle 7 day 1. This sample was taken from a study of OX40 agonist ivuxolimab in advanced cancers. About the study: Ivuxolimab, an antibody that agonizes OX40 (CD134), was administered to the patients.

Broader study findings: On average, CD8+ T cells had more expanded clones than CD4+.

The sample here was CD4+ or CD8+ T cells sorted from blood, taken in a trial of the OX40 agonist ivuxolimab. This receptor was taken from an adult with an advanced solid tumor such as melanoma, head and neck, liver or kidney cancer.

The CDR3 region is CASSVGVYGYTF. The CDR3, as DNA: TGTGCCAGCAGCGTAGGAGTCTATGGCTACACCTTC. The chain carries TRBV9 and TRBJ1-2; D not resolved. V was clipped by 0 bases and J by 4 bases, with 4 bases between them. This CDR3 spans 12 amino acids. Germline loops: CDR1 SGDLS, CDR2 YYNGEE. The full variable domain, completed using reference TRBV9 and TRBJ1-2, is DSGVTQTPKHLITATGQRVTLRCSPRSGDLSVYWYQQSLDQGLQFLIQYYNGEERAKGNILERFSAQQFPDLHSELNLSSLELGDSALYFCASSVGVYGYTFGSGTRLTVV.